Listed below are T cell receptor beta chains from one sample, sequenced in a study of Graves' ophthalmopathy and Graves' hyperthyroidism. TCRdb passed the multiplex PCR reads through MiXCR, listing each CDR3 protein once. The sample includes over a million distinct CDR3 sequences, 35% to 40% seen only once; the top ten take around 10%. What was sequenced was peripheral blood or thyroid tissue (not recorded which). The receptors were sampled from an adult man with Graves' hyperthyroidism. Each CDR3 is given with its conserved first and last residue. D genes are given only for firm matches. The listing skips clone size in some rows; elsewhere it reads once, few, many or a size class.

d_gene	v_gene	j_gene	abundance	len	CDR3aa	CDR3nt
.	TRBV7-8	TRBJ2-7	few	15	CASSGEQASAYEQYF	TGTGCCAGCAGTGGAGAGCAGGCCTCCGCCTACGAGCAGTACTTC
.	TRBV5-1	TRBJ2-7	many	14	CASSRQASSYEQYF	TGCGCCAGCAGCCGACAAGCCAGCTCCTACGAGCAGTACTTC
.	TRBV12-3/TRBV12-4	TRBJ1-1	.	16	CASSPTGTQLNTEAFF	TGTGCCAGCAGTCCGACGGGGACACAACTAAACACTGAAGCTTTCTTT
TRBD1	TRBV20-1	TRBJ2-5	.	13	CSAREDRQETQYF	TGCAGTGCTAGAGAGGACAGGCAAGAGACCCAGTACTTC
TRBD2	TRBV10-3	TRBJ2-7	.	14	CASSRAGGPNEQYF	TGTGCCAGCAGTAGAGCGGGGGGGCCCAACGAGCAGTACTTC
.	TRBV4-3	TRBJ1-6	many	14	CASSQSSDNSPLHF	TGCGCCAGCAGCCAGTCCAGCGACAATTCACCCCTCCACTTT
.	TRBV2	TRBJ2-5	.	11	CAGSRPETQYF	TGTGCCGGGAGTAGGCCAGAGACCCAGTACTTC
.	TRBV10-2	TRBJ1-3	.	14	CASRERTSGNTIYF	TGTGCCAGCAGGGAGAGGACCTCTGGAAACACCATATATTTT
TRBD1	TRBV9	TRBJ1-5	.	15	CASSSQGAGNQPQHF	TGTGCCAGCAGCTCCCAGGGGGCAGGCAATCAGCCCCAGCATTTT
.	TRBV20-1	TRBJ2-7	many	14	CSARTIAGGSEQYF	TGCAGTGCTAGAACAATAGCCGGGGGTTCCGAGCAGTACTTC
.	TRBV6-1	TRBJ1-1	many	11	CASKEGIEAFF	TGTGCCAGCAAAGAGGGGATTGAAGCTTTCTTT
.	TRBV28	TRBJ2-5	.	12	CASKGPGGTRYF	TGTGCCAGCAAAGGTCCCGGGGGAACCCGGTACTTC
.	TRBV30	TRBJ1-5	few	15	CAWSVRERHNQPQHF	TGTGCCTGGAGTGTACGGGAGAGGCACAATCAGCCCCAGCATTTT
TRBD1	TRBV20-1	TRBJ1-2	few	15	CSARERTGRLYGYTF	TGCAGTGCTAGAGAGCGGACAGGACGACTCTATGGCTACACCTTC
TRBD1	TRBV5-4	TRBJ1-1	many	17	CASSLVVSLGTGTEAFF	TGTGCCAGCAGCTTGGTGGTGAGTTTAGGGACAGGCACTGAAGCTTTCTTT
TRBD2	TRBV2	TRBJ2-7	.	14	CATIRVAGAYEQYF	TGTGCCACTATAAGGGTAGCGGGAGCCTACGAGCAGTACTTC
.	TRBV5-6	TRBJ1-5	few	15	CASSSIGDANQPQHF	TGTGCCAGCAGCTCCATCGGGGATGCCAATCAGCCCCAGCATTTT
TRBD2	TRBV5-4	TRBJ2-5	.	15	CASSRPTSGQEAQYF	TGTGCCAGCAGCCGCCCAACTAGCGGACAAGAGGCCCAGTACTTC
TRBD1	TRBV4-2	TRBJ2-7	.	16	CASSGLRDSHPYEQYF	TGTGCCAGCAGCGGACTCCGGGACAGTCACCCCTACGAGCAGTACTTC
.	TRBV4-1	TRBJ2-7	.	16	CASSQDRLAGPYEQYF	TGCGCCAGCAGCCAAGATCGGCTGGCAGGGCCCTACGAGCAGTACTTC
TRBD1	TRBV2	TRBJ2-7	.	16	CASSQLREGASGQQYF	TGTGCCAGCAGTCAGCTCCGCGAGGGGGCTTCGGGGCAGCAGTACTTC
.	TRBV12-3/TRBV12-4	TRBJ2-7	many	14	CASSSPRTVHEQYF	TGTGCCAGCTCCTCCCCGAGGACAGTCCACGAGCAGTACTTC
TRBD1	TRBV9	TRBJ2-6	many	19	CASSPRSTGVLFGANVLTF	TGTGCCAGCAGCCCCCGTTCGACAGGGGTATTATTTGGGGCCAACGTCCTGACTTTC
TRBD2	TRBV7-3	TRBJ2-5	many	16	CASSLSPSGSGETQYF	TGTGCCAGCAGCTTATCTCCTAGCGGGAGCGGTGAGACCCAGTACTTC
.	TRBV20-1	TRBJ2-5	.	14	CSALMPPGGETQYF	TGCAGTGCCTTGATGCCCCCAGGAGGAGAGACCCAGTACTTC
.	TRBV6-1	TRBJ1-5	few	14	CASSRSESNQPQHF	TGTGCCAGCAGTCGTTCGGAGAGCAATCAGCCCCAGCATTTT
.	TRBV7-6	TRBJ2-7	few	14	CASSLGGWAYEQYF	TGTGCCAGCAGCCTAGGGGGATGGGCCTACGAGCAGTACTTC
.	TRBV20-1	TRBJ2-7	.	14	CSARDPGRSYEQYF	TGCAGTGCTAGAGATCCGGGACGCTCCTACGAGCAGTACTTC
.	TRBV6-1	TRBJ2-5	.	13	CASSDVGTETQYF	TGTGCCAGCAGTGACGTTGGTACTGAGACCCAGTACTTC
.	TRBV27	TRBJ1-2	few	13	CASRQHSQNGYTF	TGTGCCAGCAGACAGCATTCGCAGAATGGCTACACCTTC